What follows are 27 T cell receptor beta chains derived from one specimen sequenced in a study of early T cells in non-severe SARS-CoV-2 infection. MiXCR, applied by TCRdb to the 5' RACE reads, yields one record per CDR3 protein. The sample consists of 30,000 or so distinct CDR3 sequences, more than 6% of them appearing once. The specimen was whole blood. These receptors originate from an adult who was a healthcare worker with PCR-confirmed SARS-CoV-2 infection or an uninfected control (not recorded which).

This clonotype was detected many times. CDR3 in amino acids: CASSSTGTGLFTEAFF. The CDR3 DNA is TGTGCCAGCAGCTCTACCGGGACAGGGTTGTTCACTGAAGCTTTCTTT. The V call is TRBV7-3, the J call TRBJ1-1; TRBD1 matches at 9 bases. This CDR3 is built from 16 residues. Trimming cost V 4 bases and J 4 bases; bases outside gene matches: 10. CDR1 SGHTA and CDR2 FQGTGA come from the germline V gene.

This clonotype occurred many times. V usage is TRBV12-3 or TRBV12-4 and J usage is TRBJ2-3, with no clear D. Trimming left V 4 bases short and J 6 bases short, with 11 bases between. The CDR3 loop spans 13 amino acids. The CDR3 loop reads CASSSVRWDTQYF. The CDR3, as DNA: TGTGCCAGCAGTTCGGTTCGATGGGATACGCAGTATTTT.

The sample holds a few counts of this clonotype. V is TRBV18 and J is TRBJ2-2; D is uncertain. The CDR3 totals 17 residues. Per the germline V gene, CDR1 is KGHSH and CDR2 is LQKENI. Trimming took 6 bases from V and 1 from J, leaving 18 bases between them. The CDR3 loop is CASSRTASVRNTGELFF. The DNA of the CDR3 is TGTGCCAGCTCGAGGACCGCCTCGGTTCGGAACACCGGGGAGCTGTTTTTT.

This clonotype has only a few counts. The chain carries TRBV5-1 and TRBJ1-2, with D perhaps TRBD1 (6 bases). There are 14 residues in the CDR3. Germline V gene data show CDR1 as SGHRS and CDR2 as YFSETQ. The germline V and J ends were trimmed by 0 bases and 5 bases, with 11 bases remaining between them. The CDR3 loop reads CASSLEQGKYGYTF. The CDR3 nucleotides read TGCGCCAGCAGCTTGGAACAGGGAAAATATGGCTACACCTTC.

In its sample, this clonotype was seen a few times. The rearrangement joins TRBV28 to TRBJ1-1; possible D gene TRBD1, 5 bases. CDR3 length: 13 amino acids. Germline V lookup: CDR1 MDHEN, CDR2 SYDVKM. Trimming removed 3 bases from V and 4 bases from J, with 9 bases in between. CDR3 region: CASSFPDSTEAFF. Here the CDR3 DNA reads TGTGCCAGCAGTTTCCCCGACAGCACTGAAGCTTTCTTT.

This clonotype was counted ten times or more. The rearrangement uses TRBV7-3 and TRBJ2-1, with 8 positions matching TRBD2. V lost 5 bases, J lost 7 bases, and 16 bases stayed unmatched. The V gene's germline CDR1 is SGHTA and CDR2 FQGTGA. There are 17 residues in the CDR3. CDR3 DNA sequence: TGTGCCAGCAGCCAAGGGGGTGGCGGGAGGAGAGAAAATGAGCAGTTCTTC. This sequence encodes CASSQGGGGRRENEQFF.

This clonotype was picked up a small number of times. This rearrangement joins TRBV12-3 or TRBV12-4 to TRBJ2-1; TRBD1 matches at 9 bases. V lost 1 base to trimming and J lost 8 bases; unmatched junction nucleotides: 9. The CDR3 length is 16 residues. The DNA of the CDR3 is TGTGCCAGCAGTTTAGAAGGGGGGACAGGGCGGGATGAGCAGTTCTTC. Translated, it gives CASSLEGGTGRDEQFF.

CDR3 sequence (DNA): TGCGCCAGCAGCCAAACAGGGAACACCGGGGAGCTGTTTTTT. Encoded protein: CASSQTGNTGELFF. This sequence joins TRBV5-1 and TRBJ2-2; TRBD1 might be the D (5 bases). Germline CDR1 and CDR2: SGHRS and YFSETQ. The V end lost 4 bases, the J end lost 1 base, and 8 bases lay between the germline ends. This CDR3 comprises 14 residues.

The rearrangement joins TRBV7-3 to TRBJ2-2, with a possible D match to TRBD2 (6 bases). The germline V gene has CDR1 SGHTA and CDR2 FQGTGA. Trimming removed 2 bases at V and 6 bases at J, with 10 bases between. This CDR3 has 14 amino acids. CDR3 coding DNA: TGTGCCAGCAGCTTATCGCCGGGAGCCGGGGAGCTGTTTTTT. Protein sequence: CASSLSPGAGELFF.

This clonotype was seen repeatedly, ten times or more. The chain uses TRBV27 and TRBJ2-1, with a tentative D call TRBD1 (6 bases). This CDR3 has 13 amino acids. Trimming stripped 6 bases from V and 9 bases from J, with 15 bases between. The germline V gene has CDR1 MNHEY and CDR2 SMNVEV (reference sequence). The CDR3 sequence: CASSVEGDFEQFF. The CDR3 DNA reads as TGTGCCAGCAGCGTAGAGGGGGATTTTGAGCAGTTCTTC.

The genes are TRBV28 and TRBJ2-7, with 9 bases matching TRBD2. The CDR3 length is 15 residues. Per the germline V gene, CDR1 is MDHEN and CDR2 is SYDVKM. After removal of 7 bases from V and 2 bases from J, the junction contained 9 bases not matched to a gene. The CDR3: CASTTPKREAYEQYF. The CDR3 coding sequence is TGTGCCAGCACCACCCCCAAGCGGGAGGCCTACGAGCAGTACTTC.

In this sample, this clonotype turned up many times. CDR3: CASSEARLQETQYF. CDR3 DNA sequence: TGTGCCAGCAGTGAAGCACGGCTCCAAGAGACCCAGTACTTC. This sequence joins TRBV6-1 and TRBJ2-5, with D hard to call. Germline CDR1 is MNHNS and CDR2 is SASEGT. The V end was cut by 0 bases, the J end by 1 base, with 6 bases between. The CDR3 spans 14 residues.

The V gene is TRBV5-1, the J gene TRBJ2-5; 10 bases match TRBD2. Germline assignment: CDR1 SGHRS and CDR2 YFSETQ. The CDR3 is made up of 16 amino acids. V lost 7 bases to trimming and J lost 5 bases; unmatched junction nucleotides: 14. The CDR3 DNA reads as TGCGCCAGCGAGCTTCCCAGCGGGAGGGCCGAGGAGACCCAGTACTTC. It is translated as CASELPSGRAEETQYF. Supplemented by reference TRBV5-1 and TRBJ2-5, the full variable domain reads KAGVTQTPRYLIKTRGQQVTLSCSPISGHRSVSWYQQTPGQGLQFLFEYFSETQRNKGNFPGRFSGRQFSNSRSEMNVSTLELGDSALYLCASELPSGRAEETQYFGPGTRLLVL.

The chain uses TRBV7-6 and TRBJ2-1, with 8 positions matching TRBD2. The CDR3 runs to 19 residues. Losses at the gene ends were 5 bases for V and 3 bases for J; bases not matched to a gene: 18. Germline V gene data show CDR1 as SGHVS and CDR2 as FNYEAQ. The CDR3 DNA sequence: TGTGCCAGCAGCAGACCGGGACAACAGGGAGCGGGAGTCTACAATGAGCAGTTCTTC. Its translation: CASSRPGQQGAGVYNEQFF.

This chain joins TRBV6-5 and TRBJ1-1, with D perhaps TRBD1 (6 bases). From germline, CDR1 is MNHEY and CDR2 SVGAGI. The CDR3 loop spans 14 amino acids. V was pared by 5 bases and J by 1 base, with 11 bases between. The CDR3 region is CASSINRENTEAFF. CDR3 sequence (DNA): TGTGCCAGCAGTATAAACAGGGAGAACACTGAAGCTTTCTTT.

In its sample, this clonotype is medium-sized. The rearrangement joins TRBV12-3 or TRBV12-4 to TRBJ2-7; TRBD2 matches 9 bases. The CDR3 totals 14 residues. V lost 1 base and J lost 6; bases outside the gene matches: 4. Here the CDR3 reads CASSLVAGAGEQYF. The DNA for the CDR3 is TGTGCCAGCAGTTTAGTAGCGGGAGCTGGCGAGCAGTACTTC.

This clonotype appeared many times. The chain combines TRBV6-1 with TRBJ2-2; maybe TRBD1 (6 bases). The CDR3 contains 15 residues. Trimming took 6 bases from V and 6 from J, leaving 17 bases between them. Germline loops: CDR1 MNHNS, CDR2 SASEGT. The DNA for the CDR3 is TGTGCCAGCAGCCACGGGTTGGACAGCCCCGGGGAGCTGTTTTTT. As protein: CASSHGLDSPGELFF.

This clonotype has a count of ten or more. The chain is built from TRBV27 and TRBJ2-4; a possible D gene is TRBD2 (7 bases). V gave up 2 bases and J gave up 3 bases, with 20 bases separating them. Germline values: CDR1 MNHEY, CDR2 SMNVEV (reference sequence). The CDR3 has 18 amino acids. The CDR3: CASSLTWEGGLFKNIQYF. The CDR3 DNA reads as TGTGCCAGCAGTTTAACGTGGGAGGGGGGACTCTTCAAAAACATTCAGTACTTC.

The chain carries TRBV28 and TRBJ2-5; 10 nucleotides agree with TRBD2. CDR3 length equals 15 residues. Germline assignment: CDR1 MDHEN and CDR2 SYDVKM. V shed 4 bases, J shed 4 bases, and the junction held 6 bases outside the gene matches. The CDR3 DNA reads TGTGCCAGCAGTTCCCCGGGACTAGCGCGAGAGACCCAGTACTTC. Protein sequence: CASSSPGLARETQYF.

This clonotype was recorded at least ten times. J is TRBJ1-1 and V is TRBV11-3; D is unresolved. The germline V and J ends were trimmed by 5 bases and 1 base, with 8 bases remaining between them. Germline values: CDR1 SGHNT, CDR2 YENEEA. The CDR3 runs to 13 residues. In DNA form, the CDR3 reads TGTGCCAGCAGCGGAGCAGCGAACACTGAAGCTTTCTTT. It is translated as CASSGAANTEAFF. Combining the CDR3 with reference TRBV11-3 and TRBJ1-1 gives the whole variable domain EAGVVQSPRYKIIEKKQPVAFWCNPISGHNTLYWYLQNLGQGPELLIRYENEEAVDDSQLPKDRFSAERLKGVDSTLKIQPAELGDSAVYLCASSGAANTEAFFGQGTRLTVV.

This clonotype was seen only once. It may be a read error: a sequence one base away is much more abundant. The rearrangement links TRBV6-1 to TRBJ2-1; D is uncertain. This CDR3 is 13 amino acids long. Germline-derived CDR1 and CDR2 are MNHNS and SASEGT. CDR3 region: CASSEGLHNEQSF. The CDR3 nucleotides read TGTGCCAGCAGTGAAGGACTTCACAATGAGCAGTCCTTC.

This clonotype occurred many times. This sequence joins TRBV7-6 and TRBJ1-6; D perhaps matches TRBD1 (5 bases). V was cut by 1 base and J by 10 bases, with 11 bases left in between. The CDR3 sequence is 14 residues long. The V gene's germline CDR1 is SGHVS and CDR2 FNYEAQ. CDR3 sequence reads: CASSLDQGSSPLHF. CDR3 coding DNA: TGTGCCAGCAGCTTAGACCAGGGCTCCTCACCCCTCCACTTT.

The sample holds a few counts of this clonotype. This CDR3 reads CASSRWGDTQYF. Here the CDR3 DNA reads TGTGCCAGCAGCCGATGGGGGGATACGCAGTATTTT. The chain carries TRBV5-4 and TRBJ2-3; D might be TRBD1 or TRBD2, each matching 5 bases. The ends were cut back, 4 bases at V and 6 bases at J, with 9 bases in the middle. The CDR3 covers 12 residues. Germline loops: CDR1 SGHNT, CDR2 YYREEE (reference sequence).

This clonotype appeared many times. The V call is TRBV29-1, the J call TRBJ2-5; D may be TRBD1 (5 bases). CDR3 length equals 14 residues. Trimming removed 1 base from V and 5 bases from J, with 14 bases in between. Germline values: CDR1 SQVTM, CDR2 ANQGSEA. The CDR3 region is CSVEGGTVQETQYF. The CDR3 bases are TGCAGCGTTGAAGGGGGCACAGTTCAGGAGACCCAGTACTTC. The full variable domain, rest sourced from reference TRBV29-1 and TRBJ2-5, is SAVISQKPSRDICQRGTSLTIQCQVDSQVTMMFWYRQQPGQSLTLIATANQGSEATYESGFVIDKFPISRPNLTFSTLTVSNMSPEDSSIYLCSVEGGTVQETQYFGPGTRLLVL.

This clonotype occurred many times. V is TRBV5-6 and J is TRBJ2-1; 11 bases match TRBD2. The CDR3 is made up of 16 amino acids. V shed 4 bases and J 1 base; nucleotides not matched to a gene: 4. Germline V gene sequence: CDR1 SGHDT, CDR2 YYEEEE. CDR3 region: CASSKTSGTSYNEQFF. The CDR3 DNA is TGTGCCAGCAGCAAGACTAGCGGGACATCCTACAATGAGCAGTTCTTC.

The sample holds many counts of this clonotype. The chain has TRBV12-3 or TRBV12-4 and TRBJ2-3, with TRBD1 identical over 9 bases. With V trimmed by 4 bases and J by 7 bases, 6 bases remained unmatched. This CDR3 spans 14 amino acids. Here the CDR3 reads CASSSGQGRYTQYF. The CDR3 DNA follows: TGTGCCAGCAGTTCGGGACAGGGAAGGTATACGCAGTATTTT.

There are many counts of this clonotype. The chain is built from TRBV2 and TRBJ2-6, with D uncertain. V shed 7 bases and J shed 0 bases, with 4 bases lying between them. The CDR3 is 13 residues long. The germline gives CDR1 SNHLY, CDR2 FYNNEI. The CDR3 here is CASTVSGANVLTF. CDR3 nucleotides: TGTGCCAGCACGGTCTCTGGGGCCAACGTCCTGACTTTC. The full variable domain, in which reference TRBV2 and TRBJ2-6 provide the parts outside the CDR3, is EPEVTQTPSHQVTQMGQEVILRCVPISNHLYFYWYRQILGQKVEFLVSFYNNEISEKSEIFDDQFSVERPDGSNFTLKIRSTKLEDSAMYFCASTVSGANVLTFGAGSRLTVL.